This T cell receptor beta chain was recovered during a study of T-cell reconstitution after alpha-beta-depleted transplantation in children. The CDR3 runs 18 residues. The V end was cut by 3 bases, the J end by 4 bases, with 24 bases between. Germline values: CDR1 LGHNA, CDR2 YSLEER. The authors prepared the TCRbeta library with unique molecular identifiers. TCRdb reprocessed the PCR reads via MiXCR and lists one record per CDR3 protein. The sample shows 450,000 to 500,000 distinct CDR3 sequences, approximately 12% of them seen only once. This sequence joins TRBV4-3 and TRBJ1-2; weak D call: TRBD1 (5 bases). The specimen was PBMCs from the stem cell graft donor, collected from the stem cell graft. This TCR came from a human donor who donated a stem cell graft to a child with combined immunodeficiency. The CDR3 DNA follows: TGCGCCAGCAGCCACGCACCCCCGGGGGGGGTAGGGGTCTATGGCTACACCTTC. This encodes CASSHAPPGGVGVYGYTF.